A selection of T cell receptor beta chains follows, all from one sample in a study of cytomegalovirus exposure and HLA in healthy donors. Assay: immunoSEQ multiplex PCR; the TCRdb copy retains only in-frame clones and omits some. The table shows approximately 50,000 clones, with about three quarters occurring only once. Source material: PBMCs. The receptors shown here come from a man younger than 40 in good health and CMV-seropositive. The CDR3 runs from the conserved cysteine through the conserved F or W. The order of the fields is V gene, D gene, clone size, J gene, CDR3 DNA, CDR3 protein. A D gene is named only where the DNA matches it firmly. Clone size is given for some rows only: seen once, a few or many times, or a class if the clone is expanded.

>TRBV7-3|NA|NA|TRBJ2-2
TGTGCCAGCAGCCCTTACACCGGGGAGCTGTTTTTT
CASSPYTGELFF
>TRBV9|NA|NA|TRBJ2-7
TGTGCCAGCAGCGAAACTCAGGGTCCGCCGTACGAGCAGTACTTC
CASSETQGPPYEQYF
>TRBV28|TRBD1|NA|TRBJ2-7
TGTGCCACCTGTACAGGGGCTTGCTACGAGCAGTACTTC
CATCTGACYEQYF
>TRBV6-1|NA|NA|TRBJ1-5
TGTGCCAGCAGCGGAGAGTTCTATCAGCCCCAGCATTTT
CASSGEFYQPQHF
>TRBV6-5|TRBD1|NA|TRBJ1-5
TGTGCCAGCAGTCCGGGGACAGACCGGGATCCCCAGCATTTT
CASSPGTDRDPQHF
>TRBV6-7|TRBD1|NA|TRBJ1-2
TGTGCCAGCAGTTTCCGGACAGGACGACCTTACTATGGCTACACCTTC
CASSFRTGRPYYGYTF
>TRBV4-2|TRBD2|NA|TRBJ2-2
TGTGCCACGAAACCCACTAGCGGAGGGAACACCGGGGAGCTGTTTTTT
CATKPTSGGNTGELFF
>TRBV6-4|NA|NA|TRBJ1-5
TGTGCCAGCAGTGACTCGATCCGGGACAACCATCAGCCCCAGCATTTT
CASSDSIRDNHQPQHF
>TRBV18|NA|once|TRBJ2-2
TGTGCCAGCTCACCACCGGTGGGACACCAAACGAACACCGGGGAGCTGTTTTTT
CASSPPVGHQTNTGELFF
>TRBV5-1|NA|NA|TRBJ2-5
TGCGCCAGCAGCAAGGAGTTAGCCGTGGTGGAGACCCAGTACTTC
CASSKELAVVETQYF
>TRBV19|NA|once|TRBJ2-1
TGTGCCAGTAGTCCCTGGCGGGGAAATGAGCAGTTCTTC
CASSPWRGNEQFF
>TRBV23-1|TRBD1|NA|TRBJ2-5
TGCGCCAGCAGTCGCGGGGACAGGGATGCTGAAGAGACCCAGTACTTC
CASSRGDRDAEETQYF
>TRBV6-4|NA|NA|TRBJ1-1
TGTGCCAGCAGTGTAACAGGGAACACTGAAGCTTTCTTT
CASSVTGNTEAFF
>TRBV19|NA|NA|TRBJ2-1
TGTGCCAGTAGTAGAGCGGAAAACAATGAGCAGTTCTTC
CASSRAENNEQFF
>TRBV28|NA|NA|TRBJ1-1
TGTGCCAGCAGAACCCTGGGGGCTGAGTACATGAACACTGAAGCTTTCTTT
CASRTLGAEYMNTEAFF
>TRBV15|TRBD1|NA|TRBJ1-1
TGTGCCACCAGCGGGGGGACAGGGGCGGTTGGTGTCACTGAAGCTTTCTTT
CATSGGTGAVGVTEAFF
>TRBV5-1|NA|NA|TRBJ1-2
TGCGCCAGCAGCTTGGAAGTCGGGGGGGGCTACACCTTC
CASSLEVGGGYTF